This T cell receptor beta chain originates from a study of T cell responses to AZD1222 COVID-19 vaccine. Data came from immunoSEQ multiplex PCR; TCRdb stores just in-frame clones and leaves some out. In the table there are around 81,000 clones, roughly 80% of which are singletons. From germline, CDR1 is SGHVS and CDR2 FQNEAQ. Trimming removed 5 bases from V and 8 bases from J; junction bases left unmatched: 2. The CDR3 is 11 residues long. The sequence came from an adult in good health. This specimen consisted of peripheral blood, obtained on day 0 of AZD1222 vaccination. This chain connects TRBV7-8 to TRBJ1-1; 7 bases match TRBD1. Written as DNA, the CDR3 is TGTGCCAGCAGCCTACAGGGGGAAGCTTTCTTT. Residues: CASSLQGEAFF.